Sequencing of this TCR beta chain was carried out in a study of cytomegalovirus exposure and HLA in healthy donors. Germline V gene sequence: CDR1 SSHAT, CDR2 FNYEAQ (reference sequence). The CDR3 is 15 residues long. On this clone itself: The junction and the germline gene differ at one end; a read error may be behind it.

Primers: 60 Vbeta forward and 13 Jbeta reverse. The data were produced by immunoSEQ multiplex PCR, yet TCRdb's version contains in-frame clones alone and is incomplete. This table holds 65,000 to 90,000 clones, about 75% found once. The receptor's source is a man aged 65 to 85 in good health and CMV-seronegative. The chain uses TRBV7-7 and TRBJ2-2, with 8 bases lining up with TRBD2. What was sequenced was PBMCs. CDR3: CASSSLAGAVGELFF. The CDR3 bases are TGTGCTAGCAGCTCCCTAGCGGGCGCGGTCGGGGAGCTGTTTTTT. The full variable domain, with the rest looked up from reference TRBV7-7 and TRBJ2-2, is GAGVSQSPRYKVTKRGQDVTLRCDPISSHATLYWYQQALGQGPEFLTYFNYEAQPDKSGLPSDRFSAERPEGSISTLTIQRTEQRDSAMYRCASSSLAGAVGELFFGEGSRLTVL.